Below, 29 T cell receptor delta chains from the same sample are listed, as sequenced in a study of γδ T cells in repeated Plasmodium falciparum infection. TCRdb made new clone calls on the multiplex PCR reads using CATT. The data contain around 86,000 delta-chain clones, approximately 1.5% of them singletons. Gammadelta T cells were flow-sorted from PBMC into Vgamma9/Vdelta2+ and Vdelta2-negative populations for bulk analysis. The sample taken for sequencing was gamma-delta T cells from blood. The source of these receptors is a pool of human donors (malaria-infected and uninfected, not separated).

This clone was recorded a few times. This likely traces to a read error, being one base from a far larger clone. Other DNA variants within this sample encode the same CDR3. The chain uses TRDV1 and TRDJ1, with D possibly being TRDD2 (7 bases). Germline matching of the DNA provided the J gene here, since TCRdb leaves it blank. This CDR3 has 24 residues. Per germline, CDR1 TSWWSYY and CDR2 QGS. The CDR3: CALGELGFLLPRRFLGRNTDKLIF. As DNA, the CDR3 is TGTGCTCTTGGGGAACTCGGTTTCTTACTTCCTAGACGATTCCTGGGGCGAAACACCGACAAACTCATCTTT.

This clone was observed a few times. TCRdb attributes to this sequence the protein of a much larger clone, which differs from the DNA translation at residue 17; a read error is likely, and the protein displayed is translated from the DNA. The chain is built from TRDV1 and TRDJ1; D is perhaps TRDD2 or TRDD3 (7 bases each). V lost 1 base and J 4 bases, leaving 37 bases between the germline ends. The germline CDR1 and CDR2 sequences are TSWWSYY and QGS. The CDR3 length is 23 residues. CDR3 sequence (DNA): TGTGCTCTTGGGGAACCCGGGGGATTTCCTACTGGATTCGTTGGTGGGAGGTTCGATAAACTCATCTTT. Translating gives CALGEPGGFPTGFVGGRFDKLIF.

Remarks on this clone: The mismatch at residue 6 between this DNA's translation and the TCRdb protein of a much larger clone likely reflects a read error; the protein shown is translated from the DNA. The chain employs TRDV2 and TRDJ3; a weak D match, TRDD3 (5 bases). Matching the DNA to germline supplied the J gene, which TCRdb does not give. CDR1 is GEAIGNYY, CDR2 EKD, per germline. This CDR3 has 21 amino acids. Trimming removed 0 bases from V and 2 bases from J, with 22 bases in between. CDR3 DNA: TGTGCCTGTGACACCCTCCATCTGACTGGTGGGTTCGCCTGGGACACCCGACAGATGTTTTTC. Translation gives CACDTLHLTGGFAWDTRQMFF.

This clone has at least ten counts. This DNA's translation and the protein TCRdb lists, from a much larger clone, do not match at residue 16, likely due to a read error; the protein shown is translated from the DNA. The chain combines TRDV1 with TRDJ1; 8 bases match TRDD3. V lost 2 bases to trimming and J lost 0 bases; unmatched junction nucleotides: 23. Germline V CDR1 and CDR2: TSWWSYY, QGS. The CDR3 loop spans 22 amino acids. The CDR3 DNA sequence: TGTGCTCTTGGGGAAGGTCTCTACCGTACTGGGGGTCACCTCCCCCACACCGATAAACTCATCTTT. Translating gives CALGEGLYRTGGHLPHTDKLIF.

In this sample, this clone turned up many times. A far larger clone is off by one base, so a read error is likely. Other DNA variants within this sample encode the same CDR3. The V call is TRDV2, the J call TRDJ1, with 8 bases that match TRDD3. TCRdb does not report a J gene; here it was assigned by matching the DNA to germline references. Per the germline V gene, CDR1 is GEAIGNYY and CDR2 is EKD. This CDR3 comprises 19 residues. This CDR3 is CACDTVGDPPRRRTDKLIF. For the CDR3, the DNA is TGTGCCTGCGACACCGTGGGGGATCCCCCTCGGAGGAGGACCGATAAACTCATCTTT.

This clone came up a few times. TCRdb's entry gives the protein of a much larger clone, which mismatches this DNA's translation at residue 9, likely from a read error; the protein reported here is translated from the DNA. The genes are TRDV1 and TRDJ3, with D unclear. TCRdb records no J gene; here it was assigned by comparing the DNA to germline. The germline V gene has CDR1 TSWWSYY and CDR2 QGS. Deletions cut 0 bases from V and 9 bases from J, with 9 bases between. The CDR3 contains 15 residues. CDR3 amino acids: CALGELPVGTRQMFF. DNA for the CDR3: TGTGCTCTTGGGGAACTACCAGTGGGCACCCGACAGATGTTTTTC.

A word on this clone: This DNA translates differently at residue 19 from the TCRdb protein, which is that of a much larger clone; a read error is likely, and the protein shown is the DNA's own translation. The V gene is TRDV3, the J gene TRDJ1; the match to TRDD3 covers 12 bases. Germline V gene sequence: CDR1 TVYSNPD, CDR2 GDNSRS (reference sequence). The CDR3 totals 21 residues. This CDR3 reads CAFKSAAATGGYRGYTDKPIF. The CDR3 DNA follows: TGTGCCTTTAAATCGGCGGCGGCGACTGGGGGATACAGGGGGTACACCGATAAACCCATCTTT.

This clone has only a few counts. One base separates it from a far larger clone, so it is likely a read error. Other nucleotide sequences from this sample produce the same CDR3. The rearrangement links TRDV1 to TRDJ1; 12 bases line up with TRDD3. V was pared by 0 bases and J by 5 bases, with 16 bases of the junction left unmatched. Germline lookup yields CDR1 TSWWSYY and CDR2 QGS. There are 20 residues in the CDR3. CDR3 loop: CALGELPWGIRGVPADKLIF. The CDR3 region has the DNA TGTGCTCTTGGGGAACTCCCCTGGGGGATACGCGGTGTCCCGGCGGATAAACTCATCTTT.

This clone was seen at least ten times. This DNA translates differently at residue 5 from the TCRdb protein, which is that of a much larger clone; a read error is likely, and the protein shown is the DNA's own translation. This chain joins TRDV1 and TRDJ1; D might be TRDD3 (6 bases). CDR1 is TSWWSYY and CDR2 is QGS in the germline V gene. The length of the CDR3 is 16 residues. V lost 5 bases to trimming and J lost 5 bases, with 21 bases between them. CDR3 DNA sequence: TGTGCTCTTGGGAGGGGCCTATTGCTGGGGAAGGATAAACTCATCTTT. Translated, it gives CALGRGLLLGKDKLIF.

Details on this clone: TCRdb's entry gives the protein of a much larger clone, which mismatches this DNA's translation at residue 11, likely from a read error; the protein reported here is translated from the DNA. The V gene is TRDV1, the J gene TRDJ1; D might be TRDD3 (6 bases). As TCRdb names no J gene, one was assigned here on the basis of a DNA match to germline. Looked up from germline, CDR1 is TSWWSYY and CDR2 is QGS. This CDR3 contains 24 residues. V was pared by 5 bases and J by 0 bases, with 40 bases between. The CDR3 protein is CALGKGESHPTHRRVVKYTDKLIF. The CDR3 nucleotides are TGTGCTCTTGGGAAGGGGGAGTCCCACCCTACTCACCGACGAGTTGTAAAGTACACCGATAAACTCATCTTT.

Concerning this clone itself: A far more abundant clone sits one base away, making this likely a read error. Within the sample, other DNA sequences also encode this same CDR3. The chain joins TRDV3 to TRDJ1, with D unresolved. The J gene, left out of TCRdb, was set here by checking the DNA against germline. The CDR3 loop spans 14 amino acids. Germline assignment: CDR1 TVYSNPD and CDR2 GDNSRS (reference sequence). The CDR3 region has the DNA TGCTCACAGGGAGGCCCCCTGTACACCGATAAACTCATCTTT. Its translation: CSQGGPLYTDKLIF.

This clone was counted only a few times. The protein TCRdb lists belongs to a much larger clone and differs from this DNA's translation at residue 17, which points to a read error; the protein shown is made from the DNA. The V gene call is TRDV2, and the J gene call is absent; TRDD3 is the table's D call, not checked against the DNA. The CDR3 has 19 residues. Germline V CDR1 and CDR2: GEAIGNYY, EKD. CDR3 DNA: TGTGCCTGTGACACCGTTCTGGGGGGACTCTCCTGGGACACCCGACAGGTGTTTTTC. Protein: CACDTVLGGLSWDTRQVFF.

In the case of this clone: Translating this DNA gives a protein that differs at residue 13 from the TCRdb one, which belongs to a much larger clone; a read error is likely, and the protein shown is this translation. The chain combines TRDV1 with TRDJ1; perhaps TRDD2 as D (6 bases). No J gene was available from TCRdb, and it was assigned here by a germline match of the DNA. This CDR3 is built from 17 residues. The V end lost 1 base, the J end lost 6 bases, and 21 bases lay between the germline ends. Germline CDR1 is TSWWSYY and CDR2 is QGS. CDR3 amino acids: CALGEPLSSWAGHKLIF. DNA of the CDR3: TGTGCTCTTGGGGAACCCTTATCTTCCTGGGCAGGACATAAACTCATCTTT.

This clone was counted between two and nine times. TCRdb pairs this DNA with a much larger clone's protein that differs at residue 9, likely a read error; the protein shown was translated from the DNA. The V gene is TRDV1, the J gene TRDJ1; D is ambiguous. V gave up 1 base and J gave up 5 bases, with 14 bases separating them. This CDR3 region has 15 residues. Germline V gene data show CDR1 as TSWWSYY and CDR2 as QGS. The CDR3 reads CALGEPSTAGDKLIF. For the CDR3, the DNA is TGTGCTCTTGGGGAACCTTCTACTGCTGGAGATAAACTCATCTTT.

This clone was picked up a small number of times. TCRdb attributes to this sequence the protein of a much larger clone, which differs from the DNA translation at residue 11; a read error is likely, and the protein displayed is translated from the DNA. CDR3 loop: CALGEFSPAHQGFRFTDKLIF. The CDR3 DNA reads TGTGCTCTTGGGGAATTTAGCCCAGCACACCAGGGATTCAGATTCACCGATAAACTCATCTTT. The rearrangement links TRDV1 to TRDJ1, with D tentatively TRDD3 (5 bases). The J gene, absent from TCRdb, was called here by matching the DNA to germline. With 2 bases removed from V and 1 base from J, the gap between germline ends came to 29 bases. CDR1 TSWWSYY and CDR2 QGS come from the germline V gene. The CDR3 is 21 residues long.

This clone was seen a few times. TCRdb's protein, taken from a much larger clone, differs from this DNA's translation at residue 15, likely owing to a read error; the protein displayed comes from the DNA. CDR3 residues: CACDRLLGDSLDRHPDKLIF. In DNA, the CDR3 is TGTGCCTGTGACAGACTGCTGGGGGATTCGCTAGACCGACACCCCGATAAACTCATCTTT. The chain recombines TRDV2 with TRDJ1; the match to TRDD3 covers 9 bases. The length of the CDR3 is 20 residues. The trim removed 2 bases at V and 3 bases at J, leaving 21 bases unmatched. Germline-derived CDR1 and CDR2 are GEAIGNYY and EKD.

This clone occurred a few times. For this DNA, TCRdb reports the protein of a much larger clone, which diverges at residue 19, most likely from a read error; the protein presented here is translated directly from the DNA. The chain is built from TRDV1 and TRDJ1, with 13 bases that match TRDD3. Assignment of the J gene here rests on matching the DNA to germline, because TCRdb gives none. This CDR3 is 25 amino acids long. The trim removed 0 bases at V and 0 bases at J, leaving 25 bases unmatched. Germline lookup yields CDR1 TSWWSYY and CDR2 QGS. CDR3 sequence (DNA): TGTGCTCTTGGGGAACTTTCCCTCCCCCTTTACTGGGGGATACGTGAACCGTTGCACACCGATAAACTCATCTTT. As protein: CALGELSLPLYWGIREPLHTDKLIF.

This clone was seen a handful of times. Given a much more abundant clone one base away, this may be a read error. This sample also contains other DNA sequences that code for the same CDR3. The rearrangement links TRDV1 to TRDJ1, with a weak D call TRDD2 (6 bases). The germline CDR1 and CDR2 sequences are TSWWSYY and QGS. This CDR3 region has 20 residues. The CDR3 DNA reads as TGCGCTCTTGGGGAACGAATTGCCTGGCCTTCCCCCTCCGGCACCGATAAACTCATCTTT. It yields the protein CALGERIAWPSPSGTDKLIF.

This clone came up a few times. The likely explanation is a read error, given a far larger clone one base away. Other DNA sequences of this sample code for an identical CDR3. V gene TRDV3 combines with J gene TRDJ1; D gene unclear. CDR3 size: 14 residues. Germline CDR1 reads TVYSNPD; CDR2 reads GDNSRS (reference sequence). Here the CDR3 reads CALPHPNGTDKLIF. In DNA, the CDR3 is TGCGCCCTGCCCCACCCGAACGGCACCGATAAACTCATCTTT.

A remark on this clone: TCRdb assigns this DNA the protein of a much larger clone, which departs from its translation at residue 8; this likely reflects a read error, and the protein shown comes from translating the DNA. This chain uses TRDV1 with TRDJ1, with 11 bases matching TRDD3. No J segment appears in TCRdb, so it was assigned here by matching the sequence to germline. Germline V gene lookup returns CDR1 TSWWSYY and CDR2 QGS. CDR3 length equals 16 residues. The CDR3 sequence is CALGELFRCLGDTLIF. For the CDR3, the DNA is TGTGCTCTTGGGGAACTATTTCGGTGTCTGGGGGATACACTCATCTTT.

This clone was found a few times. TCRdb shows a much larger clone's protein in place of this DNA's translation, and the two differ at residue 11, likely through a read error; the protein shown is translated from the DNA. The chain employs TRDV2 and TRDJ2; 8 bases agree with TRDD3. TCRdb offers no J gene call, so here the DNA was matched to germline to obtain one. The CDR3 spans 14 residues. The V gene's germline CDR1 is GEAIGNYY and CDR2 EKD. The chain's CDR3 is CACDTGGLTARLFF. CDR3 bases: TGTGCCTGTGACACTGGGGGATTGACAGCACGACTCTTCTTT.

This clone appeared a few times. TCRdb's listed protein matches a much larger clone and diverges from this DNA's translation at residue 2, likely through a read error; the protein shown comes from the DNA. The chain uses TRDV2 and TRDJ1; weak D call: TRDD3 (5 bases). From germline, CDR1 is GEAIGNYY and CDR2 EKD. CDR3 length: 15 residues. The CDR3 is CSCERLGMNTDKLIF. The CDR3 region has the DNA TGTTCCTGTGAACGACTCGGGATGAACACCGATAAACTCATCTTT.

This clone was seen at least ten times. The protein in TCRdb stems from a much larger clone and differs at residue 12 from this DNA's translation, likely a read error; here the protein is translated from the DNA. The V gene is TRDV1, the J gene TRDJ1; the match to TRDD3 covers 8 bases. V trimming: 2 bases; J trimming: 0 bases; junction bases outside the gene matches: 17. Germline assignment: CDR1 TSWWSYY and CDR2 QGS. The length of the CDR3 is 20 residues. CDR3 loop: CALGEIGTYWGARYTDKLIF. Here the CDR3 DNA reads TGTGCTCTTGGGGAAATCGGGACATACTGGGGGGCAAGGTACACCGATAAACTCATCTTT.

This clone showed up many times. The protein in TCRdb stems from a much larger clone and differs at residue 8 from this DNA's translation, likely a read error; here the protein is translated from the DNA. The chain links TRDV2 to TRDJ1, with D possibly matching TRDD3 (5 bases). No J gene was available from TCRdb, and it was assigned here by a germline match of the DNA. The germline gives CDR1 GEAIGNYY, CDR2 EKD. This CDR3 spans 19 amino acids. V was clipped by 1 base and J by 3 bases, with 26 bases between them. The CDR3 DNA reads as TGTGCCTGTGACACATTGCGTAGGGGACACCCTTTCGAGCCCGATAAACTCATCTTT. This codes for CACDTLRRGHPFEPDKLIF.

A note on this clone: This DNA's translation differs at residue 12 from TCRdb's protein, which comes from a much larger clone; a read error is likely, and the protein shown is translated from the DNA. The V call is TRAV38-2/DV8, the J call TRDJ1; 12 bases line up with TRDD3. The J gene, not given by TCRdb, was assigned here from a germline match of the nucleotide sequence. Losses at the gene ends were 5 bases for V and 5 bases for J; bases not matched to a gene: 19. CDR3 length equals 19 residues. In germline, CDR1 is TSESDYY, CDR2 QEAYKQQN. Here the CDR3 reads CAYSGVGYWGILARDKLIF. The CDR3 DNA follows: TGTGCTTATAGCGGGGTCGGCTACTGGGGGATACTCGCAAGGGATAAACTCATCTTT.

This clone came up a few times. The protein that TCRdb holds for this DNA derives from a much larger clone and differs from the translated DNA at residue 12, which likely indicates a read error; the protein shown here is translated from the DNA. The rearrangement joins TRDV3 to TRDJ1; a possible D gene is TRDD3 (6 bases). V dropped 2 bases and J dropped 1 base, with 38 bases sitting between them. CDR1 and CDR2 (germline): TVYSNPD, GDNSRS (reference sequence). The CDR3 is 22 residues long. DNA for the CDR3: TGTGCCTTTTATGACGGGGGGCACCCTACACTGGAGGATACTATGGCCACCGATAAACTCATCTTT. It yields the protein CAFYDGGHPTLEDTMATDKLIF.

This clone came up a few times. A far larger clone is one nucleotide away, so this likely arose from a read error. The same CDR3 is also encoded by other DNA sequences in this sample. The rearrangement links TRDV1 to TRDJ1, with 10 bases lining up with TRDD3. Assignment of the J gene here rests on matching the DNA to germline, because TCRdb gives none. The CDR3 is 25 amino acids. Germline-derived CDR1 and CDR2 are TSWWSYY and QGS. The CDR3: CALGEPSWRAPADRVLGDTSDKLIF. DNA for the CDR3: TGTGCCCTTGGGGAACCCTCTTGGCGAGCCCCTGCGGACAGAGTTTTGGGGGATACATCCGATAAACTCATCTTT.

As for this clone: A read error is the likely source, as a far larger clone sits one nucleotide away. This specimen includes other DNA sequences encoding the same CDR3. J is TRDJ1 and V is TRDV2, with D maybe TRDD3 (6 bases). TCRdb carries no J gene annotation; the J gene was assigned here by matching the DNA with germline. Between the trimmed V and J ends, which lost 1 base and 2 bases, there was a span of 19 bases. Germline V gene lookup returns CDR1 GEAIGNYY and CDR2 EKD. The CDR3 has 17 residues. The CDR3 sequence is CACDTRTRSGGTDKLIF. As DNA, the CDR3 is TGTGCCTGTGACACTAGAACCCGATCGGGGGGAACCGATAAACTCATCTTT.

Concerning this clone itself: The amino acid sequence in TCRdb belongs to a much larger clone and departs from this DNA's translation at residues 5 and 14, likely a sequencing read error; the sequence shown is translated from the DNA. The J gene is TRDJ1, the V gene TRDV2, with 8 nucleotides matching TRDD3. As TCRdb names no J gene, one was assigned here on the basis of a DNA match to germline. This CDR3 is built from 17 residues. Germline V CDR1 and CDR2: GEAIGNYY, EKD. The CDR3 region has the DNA TGTGCCTGTGACTCCCTCCAGGGGATACCTTACACCGATAGACTCATCTTT. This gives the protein CACDSLQGIPYTDRLIF.